The 10 T cell receptor beta chains below all came from one sample that was sequenced in a study of OX40 agonist ivuxolimab in advanced cancers. Library method: the immunoSEQ multiplex PCR assay. Drawn from immuneACCESS, this table holds only the in-frame rearrangements with V and J called that TCRdb kept. Clones are partly lost; checked studies trace under half to an unresolved V gene and leave the rest unexplained. For this sample there are some 80,000 clones; about 92% appear just once. The ten largest account for 4% to 5% of the sample. The sample here was CD4+ or CD8+ T cells sorted from blood, taken in a trial of the OX40 agonist ivuxolimab. All receptors come from an adult with an advanced solid tumor such as melanoma, head and neck, liver or kidney cancer.

This clone was seen more than once but under ten times. V is TRBV11-2 and J is TRBJ2-5; D is possibly TRBD1 (7 bases). Trimming removed 4 bases from V and 4 bases from J, with 10 bases in between. Germline V gene data show CDR1 as SGHAT and CDR2 as FQNNGV. CDR3 length: 13 amino acids. CDR3 amino acids: CASSYRGGETQYF. DNA of the CDR3: TGTGCCAGCAGCTACAGGGGAGGAGAGACCCAGTACTTC. The full variable domain, rest sourced from reference TRBV11-2 and TRBJ2-5, is EAGVAQSPRYKIIEKRQSVAFWCNPISGHATLYWYQQILGQGPKLLIQFQNNGVVDDSQLPKDRFSAERLKGVDSTLKIQPAKLEDSAVYLCASSYRGGETQYFGPGTRLLVL.

The chain links TRBV28 to TRBJ1-2; TRBD1 is a possible D gene (5 bases). Germline values: CDR1 MDHEN, CDR2 SYDVKM. CDR3 length: 13 amino acids. Deletions cut 6 bases from V and 4 bases from J, with 12 bases between. The CDR3 region has the DNA TGTGCCAGCAGCCCGGGACGGCTCTATGGCTACACCTTC. Its translation is CASSPGRLYGYTF.

The chain has TRBV4-1 and TRBJ2-6; D is possibly TRBD1 (6 bases). Trimming took 0 bases from V and 1 from J, leaving 16 bases between them. The length of the CDR3 is 19 residues. Germline V gene sequence: CDR1 MGHRA, CDR2 YSYEKL. CDR3 nucleotides: TGCGCCAGCAGCCAAGAGGGGACAAGGGTCAAATCTGGGGCCAACGTCCTGACTTTC. It specifies CASSQEGTRVKSGANVLTF.

The chain joins TRBV2 to TRBJ1-2; D perhaps matches TRBD1 (5 bases). The germline gives CDR1 SNHLY, CDR2 FYNNEI. CDR3 length: 13 amino acids. Trimming left V 3 bases short and J 4 bases short, with 9 bases between. CDR3 nucleotide sequence: TGTGCCAGCAGTGAGGGGGAGGTCTATGGCTACACCTTC. Protein sequence: CASSEGEVYGYTF.

The rearrangement links TRBV9 to TRBJ2-1; possible D gene TRBD2, 5 bases. The CDR3 consists of 15 residues. Trimming left V 0 bases short and J 5 bases short, with 12 bases between. Germline values: CDR1 SGDLS, CDR2 YYNGEE. The CDR3 loop reads CASSVGLGEHNEQFF. The CDR3 nucleotides are TGTGCCAGCAGCGTAGGGCTCGGGGAGCACAATGAGCAGTTCTTC.

This clone has more than one count but fewer than ten. The chain combines TRBV9 with TRBJ2-1; D unresolved. This CDR3 is 13 amino acids long. CDR1 and CDR2 (germline): SGDLS, YYNGEE. Trimming pared 0 bases from V and 2 bases from J, leaving 3 bases between. Here the CDR3 DNA reads TGTGCCAGCAGCGTAGTACCCTACAATGAGCAGTTCTTC. Translated, it gives CASSVVPYNEQFF.

The chain is built from TRBV7-2 and TRBJ2-7; no firm D call. The CDR3 is made up of 16 amino acids. Germline loops: CDR1 SGHTA, CDR2 FQGNSA. With 1 base removed from V and 5 bases from J, the gap between germline ends came to 18 bases. CDR3 sequence: CASSLEDSVVVHEQYF. The DNA of the CDR3 is TGTGCCAGCAGCTTAGAAGACTCCGTTGTTGTTCACGAGCAGTACTTC.

This CDR3 reads CASSLSPTEWSQYF. In DNA, the CDR3 is TGTGCCAGCAGCTTGTCACCAACCGAGTGGTCCCAGTACTTC. The rearrangement uses TRBV5-4 and TRBJ2-5, with unresolved D. Germline V gene sequence: CDR1 SGHNT, CDR2 YYREEE (reference sequence). The CDR3 spans 14 residues. The germline V and J ends were trimmed by 1 base and 9 bases, with 16 bases remaining between them.

The genes are TRBV2 and TRBJ2-4; 11 bases align to TRBD2. The V segment lost 6 bases and the J segment 11 bases; nucleotides outside the gene matches: 18. This CDR3 is 17 amino acids long. Germline CDR1 SNHLY, CDR2 FYNNEI. CDR3 amino acids: CASRGGTSGYQNIVQYF. In DNA form, the CDR3 reads TGTGCCAGCAGGGGGGGGACTAGCGGTTACCAAAACATTGTTCAGTACTTC.

This clone was picked up a small number of times. The CDR3 is CATRRDTEAFF. CDR3 DNA: TGTGCCACCCGGCGGGACACTGAAGCTTTCTTT. V gene TRBV19 combines with J gene TRBJ1-1, with no clear D. Germline-derived CDR1 and CDR2 are LNHDA and SQIVND (reference sequence). The V end was cut by 10 bases, the J end by 3 bases, with 9 bases between. The CDR3 sequence is 11 residues long.